This T cell receptor beta chain came from a study of blood T cell repertoires in COVID-19. The wider study: Some COVID-19 samples were acute and others convalescent; all came from the United States, Italy and Spain.

The ends lost 3 bases at V and 1 base at J; junction bases unmatched: 4. CDR3 size: 16 residues. Germline CDR1 is LNHDA and CDR2 is SQIVND (reference sequence). In the original processing: Reference gene primers were amplified, and this amplification served to estimate nucleated cell counts. Sequencing used immunoSEQ multiplex PCR; TCRdb keeps in-frame clones, though not all of them. V and J calls plus clone size are reproduced from that table; the DNA served to infer D and trimming. The sample consists of 200,000 or so clones, about nine tenths of them appearing once. The sample was peripheral blood. The chain links TRBV19 to TRBJ2-2; TRBD2 aligns across 8 bases. The TCR originated in a man in his 60s who had recovered from COVID-19. The CDR3 reads CASSIVTSGNTGELFF. CDR3 coding DNA: TGTGCCAGTAGTATTGTCACTAGCGGGAACACCGGGGAGCTGTTTTTT.